These 18 T cell receptor beta chains were sequenced from one sample in a study of blood T cells in healthy people across ages. Primed by a sample-barcoded 5' primer and a J-beta primer mix, a second PCR proceeded for about 6 to 12 cycles. TCRdb analysed the 5' RACE reads with MiXCR anew, one entry per CDR3 protein. Found here are some 1.5 million distinct CDR3 sequences, under 30% of them singletons; the top ten hold over 7%. What was sequenced was blood. These receptors were taken from a woman aged 25 to 39 in good health.

A few counts support this clonotype. This chain links TRBV27 with TRBJ2-5, with D possibly being TRBD2 (6 bases). The V gene's germline CDR1 is MNHEY and CDR2 SMNVEV (reference sequence). The ends were cut back, 6 bases at V and 4 bases at J, with 15 bases in the middle. The CDR3 sequence is 14 residues long. The DNA of the CDR3 is TGTGCCAGCAGCACGTGGGGGACTGGAGAGACCCAGTACTTC. It specifies CASSTWGTGETQYF.

This clonotype was counted ten times or more. The chain has TRBV5-1 and TRBJ1-5, with D hard to call. V gave up 4 bases and J gave up 5 bases, with 10 bases separating them. Germline V gene data show CDR1 as SGHRS and CDR2 as YFSETQ. CDR3 length equals 13 residues. CDR3 sequence: CASSPDGYQPQHF. CDR3 nucleotide sequence: TGCGCCAGCAGCCCGGACGGCTATCAGCCCCAGCATTTT.

The rearrangement links TRBV12-3 or TRBV12-4 to TRBJ2-3; D is uncertain. The CDR3 length is 14 residues. Deletions cut 6 bases from V and 1 base from J, with 11 bases between. The CDR3 loop reads CASSLRIRTDTQYF. In DNA form, the CDR3 reads TGTGCCAGCAGCCTGAGAATCCGCACAGATACGCAGTATTTT.

CDR3 loop: CASRAGTGNTIYF. CDR3 bases: TGTGCCAGCAGGGCGGGTACCGGAAACACCATATATTTT. The chain is built from TRBV9 and TRBJ1-3; no clear D. The CDR3 sequence is 13 residues long. Germline CDR1 and CDR2: SGDLS and YYNGEE. The V end lost 5 bases, the J end lost 4 bases, and 10 bases lay between the germline ends.

The chain couples TRBV10-3 to TRBJ2-3; 13 bases line up with TRBD2. Per germline, CDR1 ENHRY and CDR2 SYGVKD. The CDR3 totals 18 residues. The J segment lost 6 bases and the V segment lost 0 bases, leaving 9 bases of the junction unmatched. CDR3 sequence (DNA): TGTGCCATCAGTGAGTCCTTGACTAGCGGGGGGCGCAAGGATACGCAGTATTTT. Protein product: CAISESLTSGGRKDTQYF.

This clonotype appeared a few times. The rearrangement links TRBV5-5 to TRBJ1-2; 7 positions match TRBD1. The V and J ends lost 3 bases and 3 bases, in that order; junction bases with no gene match: 11. The CDR3 runs to 16 residues. CDR1 and CDR2 (germline): SGHKS, YYEKEE (reference sequence). CDR3 coding DNA: TGTGCCAGCAGCTCCTCGTTAGGGGGCGCCGACTATGGCTACACCTTC. Translated: CASSSSLGGADYGYTF.

Here the CDR3 reads CASSYGLAGVYTGELFF. The CDR3, as DNA: TGTGCCAGCAGTTACGGACTAGCGGGAGTTTACACCGGGGAGCTGTTTTTT. This rearrangement joins TRBV6-5 to TRBJ2-2; 13 bases map to TRBD2. Losses at the gene ends were 2 bases for V and 3 bases for J; bases not matched to a gene: 3. CDR3 length: 17 residues. Germline CDR1 reads MNHEY; CDR2 reads SVGAGI.

A few counts support this clonotype. The V and J genes are TRBV6-6 and TRBJ1-1; no firm D call. V was trimmed by 4 bases and J by 5 bases, leaving 11 bases between them. There are 13 residues in the CDR3. In germline, CDR1 is MNHNY, CDR2 SVGAGI (reference sequence). CDR3 bases: TGTGCCAGCAGTTGGAAGGGAGGGACTGAAGCTTTCTTT. This gives the protein CASSWKGGTEAFF.

This clonotype was counted a few times. The J gene is TRBJ2-1, the V gene TRBV20-1, with D perhaps assigned TRBD1 or TRBD2 (5 bases each). V was cut by 3 bases and J by 3 bases, with 12 bases left in between. From germline, CDR1 is DFQATT and CDR2 SNEGSKA (reference sequence). This CDR3 has 14 amino acids. The CDR3 DNA reads TGCAGTGCTAGCAAGGGGCGGGTCTACAATGAGCAGTTCTTC. It codes for CSASKGRVYNEQFF.

Of note for this clonotype: Its ends do not fully match the called genes, so a read error is possible. The chain employs TRBV20-1 and TRBJ2-3; D remains unclear. The length of the CDR3 is 14 residues. CDR1 is DFQATT and CDR2 is SNEGSKA in the germline V gene (reference sequence). The CDR3 loop is CSASVVRSTDTRYF. In nucleotides, the CDR3 is TGCAGTGCTTCCGTGGTGCGTAGCACAGATACGCGGTATTTT.

J is TRBJ1-5 and V is TRBV7-9; tentatively, D is TRBD1 (5 bases). The CDR3 has 14 residues. The V and J ends lost 5 bases and 7 bases respectively, with 15 bases between them. Looked up from germline, CDR1 is SEHNR and CDR2 is FQNEAQ (reference sequence). CDR3: CASSLSRQNQPQHF. Here the CDR3 DNA reads TGTGCCAGCAGCCTTAGCCGACAGAACCAGCCCCAGCATTTT.

In this sample, this clonotype turned up many times. The chain has TRBV28 and TRBJ2-7; D might be TRBD1 or TRBD2, each matching 6 bases. There are 18 residues in the CDR3. Per germline, CDR1 MDHEN and CDR2 SYDVKM. Between the trimmed V and J ends, which lost 1 base and 3 bases, there was a span of 22 bases. The CDR3: CASSLSRSRKGGVYEQYF. The CDR3, as DNA: TGTGCCAGCAGTTTATCCCGTAGTAGGAAGGGGGGTGTCTACGAGCAGTACTTC.

This chain uses TRBV14 with TRBJ1-2; maybe TRBD1 (6 bases). The CDR3 spans 12 residues. Germline CDR1 SGHDN, CDR2 FVKESK. The CDR3 is CATRGGIDGYTF. Written as DNA, the CDR3 is TGTGCAACGAGAGGGGGGATCGATGGCTACACCTTC.

In nucleotides, the CDR3 is TGTGCCAGCAAGAATGGAACAGGGGGCGATCAGCCCCAGCATTTT. The encoded protein is CASKNGTGGDQPQHF. The chain carries TRBV2 and TRBJ1-5, with TRBD1 matching over 9 bases. Trimming cost V 7 bases and J 5 bases; bases outside gene matches: 9. The CDR3 length is 15 residues. CDR1 is SNHLY and CDR2 is FYNNEI in the germline V gene.

This clonotype has just a few counts. The chain has TRBV5-5 and TRBJ2-1, with 7 bases aligning to TRBD1. This CDR3 is built from 15 residues. Germline loops: CDR1 SGHKS, CDR2 YYEKEE (reference sequence). V shed 2 bases and J 6 bases; nucleotides not matched to a gene: 8. The CDR3 loop is CASSFYRGTGNEQFF. As DNA, the CDR3 is TGTGCCAGCAGCTTTTACAGGGGTACTGGCAATGAGCAGTTCTTC.

There are a few counts of this clonotype. The V gene is TRBV28, the J gene TRBJ2-6, with D unclear. V lost 6 bases and J lost 4, with 16 bases in between. The germline CDR1 and CDR2 sequences are MDHEN and SYDVKM. The CDR3 is 16 residues long. CDR3 sequence (DNA): TGTGCCAGCAGCCGATCCCCACCGACCGGGGCCAACGTCCTGACTTTC. As protein: CASSRSPPTGANVLTF. Drawing the rest from reference TRBV28 and TRBJ2-6, the complete variable domain is DVKVTQSSRYLVKRTGEKVFLECVQDMDHENMFWYRQDPGLGLRLIYFSYDVKMKEKGDIPEGYSVSREKKERFSLILESASTNQTSMYLCASSRSPPTGANVLTFGAGSRLTVL.

This clonotype was seen at least ten times. The chain has TRBV28 and TRBJ2-1, with D possibly matching TRBD2 (7 bases). Germline V gene lookup returns CDR1 MDHEN and CDR2 SYDVKM. The CDR3 covers 14 residues. In nucleotides, the CDR3 is TGTGGGATTCGGGGGGCCCTCCTACACAATGAGCAGTTCTTC. Translating it yields CGIRGALLHNEQFF.

DNA for the CDR3: TGCAGTGCGGCTAGCGGGATTACGGCAGATACGCAGTATTTT. Its translation: CSAASGITADTQYF. The chain combines TRBV20-1 with TRBJ2-3, with 9 bases that match TRBD2. J gave up 4 bases and V 6 bases, and 8 bases lay outside the gene matches. This CDR3 is built from 14 residues. Germline-derived CDR1 and CDR2 are DFQATT and SNEGSKA (reference sequence).